Listed here are 17 T cell receptor beta chains from one sample, sequenced in a study of human T cells and chemical hapten exposure. MiXCR was run by TCRdb on the RACE reads, yielding one entry per CDR3 protein. The sample includes about 360,000 distinct CDR3 sequences, about 4.8% of them seen just once. The time point is: patch test 1, 2 weeks after DPC sensitization. As for treatment: therapeutic diphenylcyclopropenone sensitization with weekly scalp DPC. The sample consisted of whole blood, taken in connection with sensitization to the hapten diphenylcyclopropenone (DPC). These receptors were collected from a woman aged 45 to 65 with alopecia areata. Some clones in this sample may be carry-over from other donors' samples.

This chain connects TRBV10-3 to TRBJ1-5; D may be TRBD1 (5 bases). V gave up 3 bases and J gave up 7 bases, with 16 bases separating them. The CDR3 is 15 residues long. Germline-derived CDR1 and CDR2 are ENHRY and SYGVKD. The CDR3 loop reads CAISEGQVEGQPQHF. CDR3 sequence (DNA): TGTGCCATCAGTGAAGGTCAGGTCGAGGGGCAGCCCCAGCATTTT.

This clonotype has a count of ten or more. This chain uses TRBV20-1 with TRBJ2-3; TRBD1 matches 8 bases. The germline CDR1 and CDR2 sequences are DFQATT and SNEGSKA (reference sequence). The CDR3 runs to 14 residues. Losses at the gene ends were 3 bases for V and 3 bases for J; bases not matched to a gene: 5. CDR3 coding DNA: TGCAGTGCTAGTGGGACAGGAGGAACAGATACGCAGTATTTT. Encoded protein: CSASGTGGTDTQYF.

V gene TRBV27 combines with J gene TRBJ2-1; D ambiguous. This CDR3 spans 15 amino acids. The V end was cut by 7 bases, the J end by 2 bases, with 15 bases between. Per the germline V gene, CDR1 is MNHEY and CDR2 is SMNVEV (reference sequence). The CDR3 DNA reads as TGTGCCAGCACCCCGCGCACACCTGCCTACAATGAGCAGTTCTTC. It specifies CASTPRTPAYNEQFF.

V usage is TRBV6-2 or TRBV6-3 and J usage is TRBJ1-5, with D perhaps TRBD1 (5 bases). Trimming left V 2 bases short and J 5 bases short, with 10 bases between. The germline V gene encodes CDR1 MNHEY and CDR2 SVGEGT. The CDR3 spans 14 residues. The CDR3 bases are TGTGCCAGCAGTTACGGGGGGTTAGATCAGCCCCAGCATTTT. It encodes CASSYGGLDQPQHF.

There are a few counts of this clonotype. The V call is TRBV6-1, the J call TRBJ2-3; the D is unclear. The CDR3 contains 16 residues. The ends were cut back, 1 base at V and 9 bases at J, with 20 bases in the middle. Germline CDR1 reads MNHNS; CDR2 reads SASEGT. This CDR3 is CASSEGPGLDEITQYF. The CDR3 DNA follows: TGTGCCAGCAGTGAAGGTCCAGGCCTGGATGAGATAACGCAGTATTTT.

This clonotype showed up many times. The rearrangement joins TRBV28 to TRBJ2-2; 8 nucleotides match TRBD2. V was pared by 7 bases and J by 8 bases, with 6 bases of the junction left unmatched. CDR1 is MDHEN and CDR2 is SYDVKM in the germline V gene. The CDR3 totals 13 residues. CDR3 sequence reads: CASTGTRTGELFF. The CDR3 nucleotides read TGTGCCAGCACCGGGACTAGAACTGGGGAGCTGTTTTTT.

This clonotype was detected many times. A read error may produce the germline difference seen at one junction end. This sequence joins TRBV12-3 or TRBV12-4 and TRBJ2-7; 10 bases agree with TRBD2. This CDR3 region has 14 residues. This CDR3 is CASSVAGGPYEQYF. For the CDR3, the DNA is TGTGCCAGCAGTGTAGCGGGGGGACCCTACGAGCAGTACTTC.

Of note for this clonotype: A much bigger clone sits one base away, suggesting this may be a read error. The V gene is TRBV20-1, the J gene TRBJ2-3, with 7 bases fitting TRBD2. Per germline, CDR1 DFQATT and CDR2 SNEGSKA (reference sequence). This CDR3 has 14 amino acids. Losses at the gene ends were 5 bases for V and 3 bases for J; bases not matched to a gene: 8. The CDR3 nucleotides read TGCAGTGCTGGGGGGGACGCTAGGACAGATACGCAGTATTTT. Translated, it gives CSAGGDARTDTQYF.

This clonotype was seen at least ten times. The rearrangement joins TRBV12-3 or TRBV12-4 to TRBJ1-6; TRBD1 matches 7 bases. CDR3 length: 16 residues. V lost 4 bases and J lost 9; bases outside the gene matches: 12. The CDR3 nucleotides are TGTGCCAGCAGTTCGGAGGGGGCGAGGTTCGGTTCACCCCTCCACTTT. Translating it yields CASSSEGARFGSPLHF.

At least ten counts were recorded for this clonotype. V usage is TRBV7-2 and J usage is TRBJ1-6; D gene uncertain. Trimming cost V 3 bases and J 12 bases, with 12 bases left between them. CDR1 and CDR2 from the germline V gene are SGHTA and FQGNSA. This CDR3 region has 13 residues. DNA of the CDR3: TGTGCCAGCAGCTTGGCAGATTCTTTACCCCTCCACTTT. Its translation: CASSLADSLPLHF.

This chain joins TRBV7-2 and TRBJ2-3, with D maybe TRBD2 (7 bases). Germline assignment: CDR1 SGHTA and CDR2 FQGNSA. The CDR3 is 16 residues long. V was cut by 0 bases and J by 2 bases, with 12 bases left in between. As DNA, the CDR3 is TGTGCCAGCAGCTTAGCGGGAGGGGGAGACACAGATACGCAGTATTTT. Amino acids: CASSLAGGGDTDTQYF.

This clonotype was recorded a few times. The genes are TRBV4-3 and TRBJ1-1; D is perhaps TRBD1 (6 bases). From germline, CDR1 is LGHNA and CDR2 YSLEER. V lost 0 bases to trimming and J lost 4 bases, with 9 bases between them. The CDR3 consists of 14 residues. CDR3 loop: CASSQEQGPTEAFF. In nucleotides, the CDR3 is TGCGCCAGCAGCCAAGAACAGGGACCCACTGAAGCTTTCTTT.

In DNA, the CDR3 is TGCAGCGTTGATGGGGATGATGAAAAACTGTTTTTT. It is translated as CSVDGDDEKLFF. The chain uses TRBV29-1 and TRBJ1-4, with D unclear. The germline V gene encodes CDR1 SQVTM and CDR2 ANQGSEA. The CDR3 consists of 12 residues. V lost 3 bases and J 6 bases, leaving 8 bases between the germline ends.

As concerns this clonotype: A much larger clone lies one base from this, so it may be a read error. The chain links TRBV7-8 to TRBJ2-7; tentative D call: TRBD2 (6 bases). The CDR3 length is 14 residues. The ends were cut back, 0 bases at V and 3 bases at J, with 9 bases in the middle. CDR1 is SGHVS and CDR2 is FQNEAQ in the germline V gene. In DNA form, the CDR3 reads TGTGCCAGCAGCTTAGCGTCTAGCGTCTACGAGCAGTACTTC. Its protein product is CASSLASSVYEQYF.

The chain has TRBV11-2 and TRBJ1-3, with 9 bases fitting TRBD1. The CDR3 length is 15 residues. V shed 5 bases, J shed 7 bases, and the junction held 9 bases outside the gene matches. CDR1 is SGHAT, CDR2 FQNNGV, per germline. In nucleotides, the CDR3 is TGTGCCAGCAGCCCTACAGGGGGCGAGGGGAACACCATATATTTT. Amino acid sequence: CASSPTGGEGNTIYF.

This clonotype was recorded at least ten times. The V call is TRBV6-1, the J call TRBJ1-6; D remains unclear. The germline CDR1 and CDR2 sequences are MNHNS and SASEGT. V dropped 2 bases and J dropped 6 bases, with 11 bases sitting between them. This CDR3 has 15 amino acids. CDR3 protein: CASSENFGPNSPLHF. CDR3 nucleotide sequence: TGTGCCAGCAGTGAAAACTTCGGCCCTAATTCACCCCTCCACTTT.

Many counts were recorded for this clonotype. The chain joins TRBV4-1 to TRBJ2-7, with no clear D. CDR1 and CDR2 (germline): MGHRA, YSYEKL. Trimming cost V 1 base and J 0 bases, with 10 bases left between them. The CDR3 totals 15 residues. Here the CDR3 DNA reads TGCGCCAGCAGCCAAGTTGCGCAGTTCTCCTACGAGCAGTACTTC. Translating it yields CASSQVAQFSYEQYF.